Following are 13 T cell receptor beta chains from one sample sequenced in a study of chronic HIV infection and antiretroviral therapy (dated by TCRdb to about 2015). Library method: 5' RACE. The reads were generated on an Illumina MiSeq. TCRdb took the public reads, trimmed them with fastp at Q25, ran MiXCR for clone calling and kept in-frame beta chains. Rows with one shared CDR3 protein collapse into an entry with the most common genes and DNA. The sample data list fewer than 40,000 distinct CDR3 sequences, and 7% to 10% of these were observed just once. 2% to 2.5% of the sample is taken by the ten largest. The source material was peripheral blood. The receptors come from an adult who had HIV and had not received antiretroviral therapy, or was an uninfected healthy control (not recorded which).

This clonotype was counted between two and nine times. V gene TRBV5-1 combines with J gene TRBJ2-7; D not resolved. V lost 4 bases and J 2 bases, leaving 7 bases between the germline ends. The CDR3 extends over 12 amino acids. The germline gives CDR1 SGHRS, CDR2 YFSETQ. The CDR3 sequence: CASSPNTYEQYF. The CDR3 nucleotides read TGCGCCAGCAGCCCGAACACCTACGAGCAGTACTTC.

The sample holds many counts of this clonotype. V gene TRBV18 combines with J gene TRBJ1-4; weak D call: TRBD1 (5 bases). CDR1 and CDR2 from the germline V gene are KGHSH and LQKENI. CDR3 size: 15 residues. V lost 1 base and J 3 bases, leaving 9 bases between the germline ends. As DNA, the CDR3 is TGTGCCAGCTCACCACAGGGGTCAGCTAATGAAAAACTGTTTTTT. Its protein product is CASSPQGSANEKLFF.

The V and J genes are TRBV2 and TRBJ2-1; TRBD2 matches 10 bases. Germline CDR1 and CDR2: SNHLY and FYNNEI. J lost 4 bases, V lost 6 bases, and 3 bases had no gene match. The CDR3 is made up of 14 amino acids. The DNA for the CDR3 is TGTGCCAGCAGACGGACTAGCGGTTACAATGAGCAGTTCTTC. Translating it yields CASRRTSGYNEQFF.

This sequence joins TRBV9 and TRBJ2-7; a possible D gene is TRBD2 (6 bases). Germline CDR1 SGDLS, CDR2 YYNGEE. The V end was cut by 3 bases, the J end by 0 bases, with 10 bases between. The CDR3 is 14 residues long. The chain's CDR3 is CASSGSGSSYEQYF. The DNA of the CDR3 is TGTGCCAGCAGCGGTAGCGGTAGCTCCTACGAGCAGTACTTC.

This clonotype showed up just a few times. This rearrangement joins TRBV7-2 to TRBJ2-1, with TRBD2 matching 8 bases. In germline, CDR1 is SGHTA, CDR2 FQGNSA. The length of the CDR3 is 14 residues. Trimming at V came to 7 bases and at J to 6 bases, leaving 8 bases not matched to a gene. The CDR3 is CASTPDLAGNEQFF. DNA of the CDR3: TGTGCCAGCACCCCAGACCTAGCGGGCAATGAGCAGTTCTTC.

This clonotype was seen at least ten times. The rearrangement joins TRBV20-1 to TRBJ2-1, with D possibly being TRBD1 (5 bases). The CDR3 is 14 amino acids. V was cut by 4 bases and J by 5 bases, with 15 bases left in between. Germline CDR1 and CDR2: DFQATT and SNEGSKA (reference sequence). In DNA, the CDR3 is TGCAGTGCTAAGGGCTCAGGGTGGGACAATGAGCAGTTCTTC. Its translation is CSAKGSGWDNEQFF.

This clonotype was found once. Given a much more abundant clone one base away, this may be a read error. The chain combines TRBV20-1 with TRBJ1-1; weak D call: TRBD1 (5 bases). The CDR3 contains 15 residues. Germline CDR1 reads DFQATT; CDR2 reads SNEGSKA (reference sequence). DNA of the CDR3: TGCAGTGCCTCAGAGAGGGGAATCATGAAAACTGAAGCTTTCTTT. This encodes CSASERGIMKTEAFF.

This clonotype was observed at least ten times. The CDR3: CSASSRVEVGEQFF. The CDR3 DNA reads TGCAGTGCTAGTTCGCGGGTCGAGGTGGGTGAGCAGTTCTTC. The chain uses TRBV20-1 and TRBJ2-1; possible D gene TRBD2, 5 bases. The CDR3 covers 14 residues. Trimming removed 3 bases from V and 9 bases from J, with 18 bases in between. From germline, CDR1 is DFQATT and CDR2 SNEGSKA (reference sequence).

This clonotype was found many times. This sequence joins TRBV6-5 and TRBJ1-2, with D unresolved. V was shortened by 2 bases and J by 2 bases, with 9 bases between the two germline ends. Germline-derived CDR1 and CDR2 are MNHEY and SVGAGI. This CDR3 is 14 amino acids long. The DNA for the CDR3 is TGTGCCAGCAGTTACAAGGGAAAGAACTATGGCTACACCTTC. The encoded protein is CASSYKGKNYGYTF.

Turning to this clonotype: A much larger clonotype is one base distant, so this may be a read error. This chain links TRBV7-6 with TRBJ2-3, with 8 nucleotides matching TRBD2. The germline gives CDR1 SGHVS, CDR2 FNYEAQ. The CDR3 has 16 residues. The CDR3 reads CASNLAASGRTDTQYF. In DNA, the CDR3 is TGTGCCAGCAACTTAGCAGCTAGCGGGCGCACAGATACGCAGTATTTT.

This clonotype came up a few times. The chain couples TRBV20-1 to TRBJ1-1; D is unclear. Germline values: CDR1 DFQATT, CDR2 SNEGSKA (reference sequence). The V end was cut by 1 base, the J end by 3 bases, with 3 bases between. This CDR3 has 11 residues. The chain's CDR3 is CSARGDTEAFF. The CDR3 region has the DNA TGCAGTGCTAGAGGGGACACTGAAGCTTTCTTT.

V and J are TRBV4-2 and TRBJ1-1; unclear D gene. V was shortened by 1 base and J by 4 bases, with 10 bases between the two germline ends. The CDR3 spans 14 residues. The germline V gene has CDR1 LGHNA and CDR2 YNFKEQ. The CDR3 loop is CASSQGRHLTEAFF. DNA of the CDR3: TGTGCCAGCAGCCAAGGGAGGCACCTCACTGAAGCTTTCTTT.

This clonotype was picked up a small number of times. The rearrangement links TRBV29-1 to TRBJ1-1, with 7 nucleotides matching TRBD1. This CDR3 comprises 13 residues. The germline V gene has CDR1 SQVTM and CDR2 ANQGSEA. J gave up 0 bases and V 6 bases, and 4 bases lay outside the gene matches. CDR3 loop: CSVMTGMNTEAFF. CDR3 nucleotide sequence: TGCAGCGTCATGACAGGGATGAACACTGAAGCTTTCTTT.